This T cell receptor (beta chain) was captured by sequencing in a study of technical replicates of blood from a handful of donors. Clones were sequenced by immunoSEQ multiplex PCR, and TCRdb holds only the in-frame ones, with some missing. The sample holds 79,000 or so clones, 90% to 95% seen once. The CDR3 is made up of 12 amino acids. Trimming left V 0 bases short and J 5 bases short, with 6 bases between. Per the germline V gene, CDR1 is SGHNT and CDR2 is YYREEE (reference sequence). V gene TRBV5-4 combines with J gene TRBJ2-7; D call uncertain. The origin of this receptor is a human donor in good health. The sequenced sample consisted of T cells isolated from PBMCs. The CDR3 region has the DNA TGTGCCAGCAGCTTGGGAGCCGACGAGCAGTACTTC. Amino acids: CASSLGADEQYF.